This T cell receptor (beta chain) stems from a study of Ad26.COV2.S vaccination and SARS-CoV-2 variants. Some clones are missing from TCRdb's copy, which holds only in-frame ones; the method was immunoSEQ multiplex PCR. The table has about 470,000 clones, about 92% seen once. Treatment given: 15 to 20 received Ad26.COV2.S at low or high dose, single or two shots; about 5 received placebo; per-sample allocation not given. Collection of the samples took place on day 63 after the first injection of vaccine or placebo. The shot given was an Ad26 vector that makes Wuhan-strain SARS-CoV-2 spike. V lost 0 bases and J lost 1; bases outside the gene matches: 17. CDR1 and CDR2 from the germline V gene are MNHEY and SMNVEV (reference sequence). This CDR3 comprises 20 residues.

The chain couples TRBV27 to TRBJ2-5; 7 nucleotides match TRBD2. Sample: peripheral blood, taken in a trial of Ad26.COV2.S vaccine versus placebo. The source of this sequence is a person between 18 and 65 years old who received the Ad26.COV2.S COVID-19 vaccine or a placebo. CDR3 nucleotides: TGTGCCAGCAGTTTATCGAGTAGCGGGTCATCTGGGGCCCCCCAAGAGACCCAGTACTTC. Translating gives CASSLSSSGSSGAPQETQYF.